This TCR beta chain was obtained from a study of cytomegalovirus exposure and HLA in healthy donors. General study points: What was likely a sequencing artifact was a cluster of highly shared sequence variants.

This clone was detected only a few times. Its antigen is still unknown. PCR was performed using 60 Vbeta and 13 Jbeta primers. Sequencing was performed with immunoSEQ multiplex PCR; in TCRdb, only in-frame clones are kept and a portion is missing. Of some 150,000 clones detected, approximately 75% appear once; the ten largest clones hold more than 3.5%. This TCR derives from a man aged 25-40 years in good health and CMV-seropositive. The sequenced sample consisted of PBMCs.

The CDR3 region has the DNA TGTGCCAGCGAGGGGACAGGGAGCACTGAAGCTTTCTTT. Translation: CASEGTGSTEAFF. The rearrangement joins TRBV2 to TRBJ1-1, with 9 bases matching TRBD1. Losses at the gene ends were 8 bases for V and 4 bases for J; bases not matched to a gene: 5. CDR1 and CDR2 (germline): SNHLY, FYNNEI. The CDR3 consists of 13 residues.